One and the same sample provided the 28 T cell receptor beta chains below, sequenced in a study of blood T cell repertoires in COVID-19 (dated by TCRdb to between 2020 and 2021). Libraries were prepared through the immunoSEQ multiplex PCR assay. Not all clones reach the TCRdb copy of this immuneACCESS table, which keeps in-frame sequences only. Checked studies attribute under half of the gap to unresolved V genes and leave the rest unexplained. The sample profile shows nearly 300,000 clones; 89% of them were found once. The ten largest clonotypes hold roughly 2.9% of the sample. The sample was PBMCs or T cells enriched from blood (not recorded which). Source of these receptors: a woman between 45 and 65 years old who had been exposed to COVID-19.

The CDR3 reads CASSWDRAEQYF. CDR3 bases: TGCGCCAGCAGCTGGGACAGGGCCGAGCAGTACTTC. The chain recombines TRBV5-1 with TRBJ2-7; 9 nucleotides line up with TRBD1. This CDR3 is built from 12 residues. Per the germline V gene, CDR1 is SGHRS and CDR2 is YFSETQ. V shed 3 bases, J shed 6 bases, and the junction held 1 base outside the gene matches.

The V gene is TRBV10-3, the J gene TRBJ1-1; a weak D match, TRBD1 (5 bases). Germline-derived CDR1 and CDR2 are ENHRY and SYGVKD. V was cut by 3 bases and J by 4 bases, with 9 bases left in between. This CDR3 has 13 amino acids. The CDR3 is CAISDKRGTEAFF. The CDR3, as DNA: TGTGCCATCAGTGACAAAAGGGGCACTGAAGCTTTCTTT.

The V call is TRBV19, the J call TRBJ2-7; D perhaps matches TRBD2 (5 bases). Germline V gene sequence: CDR1 LNHDA, CDR2 SQIVND (reference sequence). The V end was cut by 6 bases, the J end by 3 bases, with 15 bases between. The CDR3 spans 14 residues. The CDR3 nucleotides are TGTGCCAGTAGCCGATCGGGGATCGGCTACGAGCAGTACTTC. This sequence encodes CASSRSGIGYEQYF.

In the case of this clone: A junction boundary mismatches the germline segment, possibly from a read error. The chain uses TRBV7-7 and TRBJ1-4; D is uncertain. CDR3 size: 15 residues. Germline lookup yields CDR1 SSHAT and CDR2 FNYEAQ (reference sequence). DNA of the CDR3: TGTGCTAGCAGCCAAGGAGGCCCTTTTTCGTCGGAACTGTTTTTT. It codes for CASSQGGPFSSELFF.

The chain combines TRBV5-1 with TRBJ2-3; D may be TRBD1 (6 bases). The CDR3 consists of 15 residues. In germline, CDR1 is SGHRS, CDR2 YFSETQ. Trimming pared 0 bases from V and 0 bases from J, leaving 8 bases between. CDR3 DNA: TGCGCCAGCAGCTTGGGAGGGGGTAGCACAGATACGCAGTATTTT. Amino acids: CASSLGGGSTDTQYF.

The CDR3 here is CASSPLAGDPGGRAQYF. The CDR3 bases are TGTGCCAGTAGTCCCCTAGCGGGGGATCCCGGGGGAAGGGCGCAGTATTTT. The rearrangement joins TRBV19 to TRBJ2-3; TRBD2 matches at 10 bases. Unmatched junction bases numbered 18, after V lost 5 bases and J lost 10 bases. The CDR3 has 17 amino acids. Looked up from germline, CDR1 is LNHDA and CDR2 is SQIVND (reference sequence). Full variable domain (missing parts from reference TRBV19 and TRBJ2-3): DGGITQSPKYLFRKEGQNVTLSCEQNLNHDAMYWYRQDPGQGLRLIYYSQIVNDFQKGDIAEGYSVSREKKESFPLTVTSAQKNPTAFYLCASSPLAGDPGGRAQYFGPGTRLTVL.

For the CDR3, the DNA is TGTGCCAGCTCACCACCTATGGGACAGACCAACACTGAAGCTTTCTTT. Translating it yields CASSPPMGQTNTEAFF. The chain joins TRBV18 to TRBJ1-1, with 7 nucleotides matching TRBD1. Germline V gene sequence: CDR1 KGHSH, CDR2 LQKENI. This CDR3 is 16 amino acids long. Losses at the gene ends were 0 bases for V and 2 bases for J; bases not matched to a gene: 6.

About this clone: At the DNA level, this CDR3 is encoded by other sequences in the same sample as well. The chain employs TRBV7-2 and TRBJ1-2, with 8 bases that match TRBD1. Trimming cost V 2 bases and J 0 bases; bases outside gene matches: 2. This CDR3 spans 15 amino acids. Germline V gives CDR1 SGHTA, CDR2 FQGNSA. Written as DNA, the CDR3 is TGTGCCAGCAGCTTACGACAGGGGTCTAACTATGGCTACACCTTC. Its translation is CASSLRQGSNYGYTF.

This clone showed up just a few times. This chain joins TRBV7-6 and TRBJ2-5; a possible D gene is TRBD2 (5 bases). Trimming removed 6 bases at V and 5 bases at J, with 13 bases between. The CDR3 is 13 amino acids. Germline values: CDR1 SGHVS, CDR2 FNYEAQ. This CDR3 is CASSAAGRETQYF. The CDR3 DNA follows: TGTGCCAGCAGTGCCGCGGGTCGGGAGACCCAGTACTTC.

Turning to this clone: This sample also contains other DNA sequences that code for the same CDR3. This chain joins TRBV5-1 and TRBJ2-5; TRBD2 is a possible D gene (6 bases). The CDR3 is 15 residues long. The germline gives CDR1 SGHRS, CDR2 YFSETQ. V lost 0 bases, J lost 2 bases, and 11 bases lay in between. CDR3 region: CASSLGPGVQETQYF. In DNA, the CDR3 is TGCGCCAGCAGCTTGGGGCCGGGAGTTCAAGAGACCCAGTACTTC.

This sequence joins TRBV6-2 or TRBV6-3 and TRBJ2-1; 8 bases line up with TRBD2. V lost 6 bases to trimming and J lost 5 bases; unmatched junction nucleotides: 12. The CDR3 totals 16 residues. From germline, CDR1 is MNHEY and CDR2 SVGEGT. The CDR3 region is CASSSWVSGANNEQFF. The DNA of the CDR3 is TGTGCCAGCAGCTCATGGGTTAGCGGGGCTAACAATGAGCAGTTCTTC.

CDR3 in amino acids: CATYDVGSRDEQYF. CDR3 coding DNA: TGTGCCACCTATGACGTGGGTTCCAGGGACGAGCAGTACTTC. The rearrangement links TRBV24-1 to TRBJ2-7; perhaps TRBD1 as D (5 bases). CDR1 and CDR2 from the germline V gene are KGHDR and SFDVKD. CDR3 length equals 14 residues. V dropped 9 bases and J dropped 5 bases, with 19 bases sitting between them.

The genes are TRBV5-6 and TRBJ1-6; 9 nucleotides align to TRBD1. CDR1 and CDR2 from the germline V gene are SGHDT and YYEEEE. CDR3 length equals 14 residues. With 2 bases clipped from V and 7 bases from J, the junction kept 1 base outside the gene matches. The CDR3 sequence: CASSFGTGNSPLHF. The CDR3 bases are TGTGCCAGCAGCTTCGGGACAGGGAATTCACCCCTCCACTTT.

The chain recombines TRBV5-1 with TRBJ2-3; 7 bases align to TRBD1. The CDR3 has 18 residues. V lost 4 bases, J lost 3 bases, and 17 bases stayed unmatched. From germline, CDR1 is SGHRS and CDR2 YFSETQ. The CDR3 nucleotides are TGCGCCAGCAGCCGAAACCCAACGGGACAGACGATAACAGATACGCAGTATTTT. Its protein product is CASSRNPTGQTITDTQYF.

V gene TRBV6-5 combines with J gene TRBJ1-2; 7 positions agree with TRBD1. The CDR3 has 15 residues. Trimming removed 7 bases from V and 2 bases from J; junction bases left unmatched: 10. In germline, CDR1 is MNHEY, CDR2 SVGAGI. This CDR3 reads CASTSHGTANYGYTF. The CDR3 nucleotides read TGTGCCAGCACCTCCCACGGGACAGCGAACTATGGCTACACCTTC.

This clone was recorded a few times. The CDR3 sequence is CASRSWTGDTEAFF. The CDR3 DNA follows: TGCGCCAGCAGGTCGTGGACAGGAGACACTGAAGCTTTCTTT. V gene TRBV5-1 combines with J gene TRBJ1-1; TRBD1 matches 7 bases. Germline assignment: CDR1 SGHRS and CDR2 YFSETQ. CDR3 size: 14 residues. V was clipped by 5 bases and J by 3 bases; unmatched bases: 7.

CDR3 protein: CASSVAAGDPYIYF. CDR3 coding DNA: TGTGCCAGCAGCGTAGCGGCGGGCGACCCTTACATATATTTT. The V gene is TRBV9, the J gene TRBJ1-3; the D is unclear. V was shortened by 0 bases and J by 12 bases, with 16 bases between the two germline ends. Germline V gene data show CDR1 as SGDLS and CDR2 as YYNGEE. The CDR3 runs to 14 residues.

V is TRBV30 and J is TRBJ2-5; D perhaps matches TRBD2 (5 bases). CDR3 length: 14 amino acids. Between the trimmed V and J ends, which lost 8 bases and 0 bases, there was a span of 16 bases. Looked up from germline, CDR1 is GTSNPN and CDR2 is SVGIG (reference sequence). The CDR3 coding sequence is TGTGCCGGCACGAAGAGCGGTTACCAAGAGACCCAGTACTTC. Encoded protein: CAGTKSGYQETQYF.

This clone was recorded only once. The chain links TRBV28 to TRBJ1-3; TRBD1 might be the D (6 bases). The CDR3 is made up of 15 amino acids. The germline V gene encodes CDR1 MDHEN and CDR2 SYDVKM. Deletions cut 6 bases from V and 0 bases from J, with 12 bases between. The CDR3 DNA follows: TGTGCCAGCAGAGATACAGGGAACTCTGGAAACACCATATATTTT. The encoded protein is CASRDTGNSGNTIYF.

The rearrangement links TRBV28 to TRBJ1-1; possible D gene TRBD1, 5 bases. The CDR3 contains 12 residues. The germline gives CDR1 MDHEN, CDR2 SYDVKM. Deletions cut 9 bases from V and 5 bases from J, with 13 bases between. CDR3 nucleotide sequence: TGTGCCAGTCTGATTCAGGGAACTGAAGCTTTCTTT. Translation: CASLIQGTEAFF.

The chain carries TRBV15 and TRBJ1-5, with 8 bases identical to TRBD1. Germline CDR1 is LNHNV and CDR2 is YYDKDF (reference sequence). This CDR3 has 15 amino acids. J was trimmed by 6 bases and V by 0 bases; bases with no gene match: 4. CDR3 loop: CATSRDPGGGQPQHF. DNA of the CDR3: TGTGCCACCAGCAGAGACCCAGGGGGCGGTCAGCCCCAGCATTTT.

This clone was detected ten times or more. The genes are TRBV21-1 and TRBJ1-1. TRBV21-1 is a recognized pseudogene. The CDR3 spans 14 residues. For the CDR3, the DNA is TGTGCCAGCAGCAAAGAGGGAGGAGACCTTGAAGCTTTCTTT. Translated, it gives CASSKEGGDLEAFF.

This chain joins TRBV7-8 and TRBJ2-7; TRBD2 agrees at 12 bases. Germline V lookup: CDR1 SGHVS, CDR2 FQNEAQ. The CDR3 contains 15 residues. The junction had 2 bases not matched to a gene; V was cut back by 2 bases and J by 3 bases. CDR3 nucleotide sequence: TGTGCCAGCAGCTTAAGACTAGCGGGGGTCTACGAGCAGTACTTC. It specifies CASSLRLAGVYEQYF.

The chain employs TRBV3-1 (or the pseudogene TRBV3-2) and TRBJ1-1; tentative D call: TRBD1 (6 bases). Trimming left V 3 bases short and J 4 bases short, with 6 bases between. From germline, CDR1 is LGHDT and CDR2 YNNKEL (reference sequence). This CDR3 region has 12 residues. CDR3 sequence reads: CASSQTGTEAFF. The CDR3 DNA reads TGTGCCAGCAGCCAGACAGGCACTGAAGCTTTCTTT.

The chain combines TRBV10-3 with TRBJ2-7; 11 positions match TRBD1. The CDR3 has 13 residues. CDR1 ENHRY and CDR2 SYGVKD come from the germline V gene. V trimming: 10 bases; J trimming: 1 base; junction bases outside the gene matches: 3. The CDR3 coding sequence is TGTGCCACCCGGGACAGGGGGTCCTACGAGCAGTACTTC. This gives the protein CATRDRGSYEQYF.

CDR3 coding DNA: TGCGCCAGCAGCTTGGTGGCAGGGGGCTTCACTGAAGCTTTCTTT. Residues: CASSLVAGGFTEAFF. The chain has TRBV5-1 and TRBJ1-1; 8 nucleotides agree with TRBD1. The CDR3 loop spans 15 amino acids. Germline CDR1 and CDR2: SGHRS and YFSETQ. V was pared by 0 bases and J by 4 bases, with 5 bases of the junction left unmatched.

This sequence joins TRBV15 and TRBJ2-1, with 7 bases matching TRBD1. V was clipped by 6 bases and J by 4 bases; unmatched bases: 3. The CDR3 is 13 amino acids. Germline CDR1 and CDR2: LNHNV and YYDKDF (reference sequence). The CDR3 spells CATRSGGYNEQFF. In nucleotides, the CDR3 is TGTGCCACCAGATCAGGGGGATACAATGAGCAGTTCTTC.

The V and J genes are TRBV5-1 and TRBJ1-1; 7 nucleotides agree with TRBD1. J gave up 0 bases and V 4 bases, and 6 bases lay outside the gene matches. Germline loops: CDR1 SGHRS, CDR2 YFSETQ. There are 15 residues in the CDR3. This CDR3 is CASSVGQVMNTEAFF. The CDR3 DNA follows: TGCGCCAGCAGCGTCGGACAGGTCATGAACACTGAAGCTTTCTTT.